This TCR beta chain was found in a study of blood T cell repertoires in COVID-19. Study background: PBMCs, B-cell-depleted T cells, or T cells were the source of the cDNA or gDNA that made up the material.

Between the trimmed V and J ends, which lost 1 base and 6 bases, there was a span of 4 bases. CDR3 length equals 11 residues. Germline CDR1 reads SGHDN; CDR2 reads FVKESK. Original methodology: Nucleated cell number was recorded as an estimate derived from reference gene primer amplification. Data came from immunoSEQ multiplex PCR; TCRdb stores just in-frame clones and leaves some out. The V and J calls and the clone size are those of that table, but D and trimming were determined from the DNA. The sample carries about 52,000 clones, 86% recorded once. This clone is labeled large. The V gene is TRBV14, the J gene TRBJ2-7; D not certain. Sequencing was performed on peripheral blood. The TCR originated in a man in his 70s with acute or convalescent COVID-19. CDR3 amino acids: CASSQGAEQYF. The CDR3, as DNA: TGTGCCAGCAGCCAAGGGGCCGAGCAGTACTTC.